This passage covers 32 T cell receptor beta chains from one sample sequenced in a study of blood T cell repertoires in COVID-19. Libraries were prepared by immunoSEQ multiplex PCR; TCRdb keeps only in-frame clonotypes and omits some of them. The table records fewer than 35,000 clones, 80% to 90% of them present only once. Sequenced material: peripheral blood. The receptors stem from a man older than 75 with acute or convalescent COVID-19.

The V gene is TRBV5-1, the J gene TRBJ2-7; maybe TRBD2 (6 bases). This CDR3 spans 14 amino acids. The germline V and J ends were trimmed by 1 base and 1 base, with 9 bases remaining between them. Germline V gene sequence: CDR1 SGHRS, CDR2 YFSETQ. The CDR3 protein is CASSLMEGSYEQYF. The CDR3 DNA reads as TGCGCCAGCAGCTTGATGGAGGGATCCTACGAGCAGTACTTC.

CDR3 DNA: TGTGCCAGCAGTTACCCGACGACCGGGACAGAAGAGACCCAGTACTTC. Its translation is CASSYPTTGTEETQYF. V and J are TRBV6-6 and TRBJ2-5; the match to TRBD1 covers 7 bases. The germline V gene has CDR1 MNHNY and CDR2 SVGAGI (reference sequence). The CDR3 length is 16 residues. Trimming removed 2 bases from V and 3 bases from J; junction bases left unmatched: 9.

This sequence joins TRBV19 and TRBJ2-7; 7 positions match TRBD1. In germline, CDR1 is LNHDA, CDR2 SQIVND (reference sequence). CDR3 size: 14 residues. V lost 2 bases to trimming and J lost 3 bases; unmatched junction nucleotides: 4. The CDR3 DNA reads TGTGCCAGTAGTATATCGTCAGGGGGCTACGAGCAGTACTTC. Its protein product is CASSISSGGYEQYF.

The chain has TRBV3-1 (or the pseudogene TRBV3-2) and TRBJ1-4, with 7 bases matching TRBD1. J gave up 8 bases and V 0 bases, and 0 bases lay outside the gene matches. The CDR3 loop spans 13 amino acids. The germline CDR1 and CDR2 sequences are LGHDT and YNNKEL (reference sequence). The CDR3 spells CASSQEQGEKLFF. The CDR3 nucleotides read TGTGCCAGCAGCCAAGAACAGGGGGAAAAACTGTTTTTT.

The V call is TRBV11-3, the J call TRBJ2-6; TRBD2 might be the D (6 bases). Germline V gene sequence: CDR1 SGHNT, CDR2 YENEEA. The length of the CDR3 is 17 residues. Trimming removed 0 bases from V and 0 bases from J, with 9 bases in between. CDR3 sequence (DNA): TGTGCCAGCAGCTTAGATCGAGCGGGCTCTGGGGCCAACGTCCTGACTTTC. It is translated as CASSLDRAGSGANVLTF.

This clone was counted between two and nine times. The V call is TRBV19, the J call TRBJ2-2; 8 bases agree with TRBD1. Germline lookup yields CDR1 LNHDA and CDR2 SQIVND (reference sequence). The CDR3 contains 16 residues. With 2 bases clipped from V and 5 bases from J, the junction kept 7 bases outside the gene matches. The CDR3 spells CASSITAGGRTGELFF. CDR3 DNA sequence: TGTGCCAGTAGTATAACGGCAGGGGGCCGGACCGGGGAGCTGTTTTTT.

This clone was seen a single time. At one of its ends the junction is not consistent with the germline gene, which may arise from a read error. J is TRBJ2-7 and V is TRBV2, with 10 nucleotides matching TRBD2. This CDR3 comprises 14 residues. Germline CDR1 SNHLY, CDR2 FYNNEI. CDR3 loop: CASSQAGGFYEQYF. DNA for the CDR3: TGTGCCAGCAGTCAAGCGGGAGGGTTTTACGAGCAGTACTTC.

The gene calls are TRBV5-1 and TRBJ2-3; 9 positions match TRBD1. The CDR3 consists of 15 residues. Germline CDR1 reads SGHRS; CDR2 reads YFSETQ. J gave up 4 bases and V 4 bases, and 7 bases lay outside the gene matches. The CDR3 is CASSLGTGPPDTQYF. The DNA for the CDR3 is TGCGCCAGCAGCCTAGGGACAGGGCCCCCAGATACGCAGTATTTT.

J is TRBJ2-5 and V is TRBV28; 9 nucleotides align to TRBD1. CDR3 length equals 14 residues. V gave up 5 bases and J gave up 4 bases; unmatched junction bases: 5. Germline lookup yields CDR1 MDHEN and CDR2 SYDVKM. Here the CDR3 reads CASSTQGARETQYF. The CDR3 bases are TGTGCCAGCAGTACACAGGGGGCGCGAGAGACCCAGTACTTC.

This chain's CDR3 is CASSLTGSSGNTIYF. CDR3 sequence (DNA): TGTGCCAGCAGCTTGACGGGGAGCTCTGGAAACACCATATATTTT. The genes are TRBV5-6 and TRBJ1-3; D gene ambiguous. CDR1 is SGHDT and CDR2 is YYEEEE in the germline V gene. Trimming stripped 1 base from V and 0 bases from J, with 8 bases between. The CDR3 is 15 amino acids.

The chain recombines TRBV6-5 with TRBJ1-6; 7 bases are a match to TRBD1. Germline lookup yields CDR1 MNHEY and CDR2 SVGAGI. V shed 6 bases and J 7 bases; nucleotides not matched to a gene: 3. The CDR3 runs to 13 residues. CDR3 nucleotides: TGTGCCAGCAGCCCGGGACAGAATTCACCCCTCCACTTT. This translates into CASSPGQNSPLHF.

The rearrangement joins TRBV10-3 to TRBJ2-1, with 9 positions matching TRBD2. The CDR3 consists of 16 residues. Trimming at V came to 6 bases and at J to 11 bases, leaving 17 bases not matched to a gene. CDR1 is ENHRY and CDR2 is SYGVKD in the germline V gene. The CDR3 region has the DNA TGTGCCATCAGGTCAGGGGAAGCGGGAGGCCCCCTGAAGCAGTTCTTC. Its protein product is CAIRSGEAGGPLKQFF.

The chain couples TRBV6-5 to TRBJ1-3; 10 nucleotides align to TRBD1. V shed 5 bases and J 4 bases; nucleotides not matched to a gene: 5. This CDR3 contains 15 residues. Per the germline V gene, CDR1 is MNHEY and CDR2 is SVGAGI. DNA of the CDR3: TGTGCCAGCAGTATCCGACAGGGGGCAGGAAACACCATATATTTT. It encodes CASSIRQGAGNTIYF.

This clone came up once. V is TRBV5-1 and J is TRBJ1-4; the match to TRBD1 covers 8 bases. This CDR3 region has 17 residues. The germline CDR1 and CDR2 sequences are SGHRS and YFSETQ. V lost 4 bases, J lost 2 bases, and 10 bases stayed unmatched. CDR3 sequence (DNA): TGCGCCAGCAGCACAGGACAGGGAAGTTGGACTAATGAAAAACTGTTTTTT. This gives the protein CASSTGQGSWTNEKLFF.

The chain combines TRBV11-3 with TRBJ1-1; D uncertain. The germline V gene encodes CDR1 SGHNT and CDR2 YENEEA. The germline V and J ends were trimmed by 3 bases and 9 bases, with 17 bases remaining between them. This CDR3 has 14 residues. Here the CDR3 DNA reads TGTGCCAGCAGCTTGGGTAGATCGAGGGAAAAAGCTTTCTTT. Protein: CASSLGRSREKAFF.

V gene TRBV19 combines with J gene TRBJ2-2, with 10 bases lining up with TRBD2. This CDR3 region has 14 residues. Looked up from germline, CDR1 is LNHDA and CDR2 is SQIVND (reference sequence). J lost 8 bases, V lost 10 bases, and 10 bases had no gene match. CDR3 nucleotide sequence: TGTGCCACCAGGACTAGCGGCCTCGTAGGGGAGCTGTTTTTT. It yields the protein CATRTSGLVGELFF. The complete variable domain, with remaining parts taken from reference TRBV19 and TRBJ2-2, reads DGGITQSPKYLFRKEGQNVTLSCEQNLNHDAMYWYRQDPGQGLRLIYYSQIVNDFQKGDIAEGYSVSREKKESFPLTVTSAQKNPTAFYLCATRTSGLVGELFFGEGSRLTVL.

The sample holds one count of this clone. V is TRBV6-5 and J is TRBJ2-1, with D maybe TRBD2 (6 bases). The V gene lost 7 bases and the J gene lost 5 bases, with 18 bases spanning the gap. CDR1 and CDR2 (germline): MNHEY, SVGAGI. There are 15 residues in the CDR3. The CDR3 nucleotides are TGTGCCAGCACCTACGGAGGGGCTGAAAACAATGAGCAGTTCTTC. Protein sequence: CASTYGGAENNEQFF.

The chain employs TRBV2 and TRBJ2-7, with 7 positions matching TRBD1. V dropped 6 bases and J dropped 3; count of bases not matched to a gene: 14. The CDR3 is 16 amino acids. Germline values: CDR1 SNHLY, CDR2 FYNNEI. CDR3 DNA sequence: TGTGCCAGCAGGAGGCTGCTAAGCGACAGGGTCTACGAGCAGTACTTC. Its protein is CASRRLLSDRVYEQYF.

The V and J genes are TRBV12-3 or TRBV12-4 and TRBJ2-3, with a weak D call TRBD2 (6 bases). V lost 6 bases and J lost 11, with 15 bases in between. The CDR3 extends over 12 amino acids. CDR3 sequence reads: CASRPQVGGQYF. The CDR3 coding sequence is TGTGCCAGCAGACCTCAGGTGGGAGGGCAGTATTTT.

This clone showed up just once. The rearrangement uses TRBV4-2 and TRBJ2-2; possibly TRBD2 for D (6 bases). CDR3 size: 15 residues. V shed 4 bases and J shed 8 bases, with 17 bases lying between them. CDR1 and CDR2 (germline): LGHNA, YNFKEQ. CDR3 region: CASSPRGSAGGELFF. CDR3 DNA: TGTGCCAGCAGCCCGCGAGGGTCCGCGGGGGGGGAGCTGTTTTTT.

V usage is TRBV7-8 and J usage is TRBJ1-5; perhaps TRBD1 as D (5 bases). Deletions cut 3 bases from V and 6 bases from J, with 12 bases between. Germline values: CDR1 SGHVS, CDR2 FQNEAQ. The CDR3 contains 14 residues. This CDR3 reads CASSFNRWGQPQHF. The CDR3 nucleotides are TGTGCCAGCAGCTTCAACAGGTGGGGTCAGCCCCAGCATTTT.

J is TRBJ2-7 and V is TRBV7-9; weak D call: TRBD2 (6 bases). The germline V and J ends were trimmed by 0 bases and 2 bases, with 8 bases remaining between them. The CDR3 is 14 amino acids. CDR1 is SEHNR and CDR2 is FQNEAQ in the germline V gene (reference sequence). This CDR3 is CASSLAGGTYEQYF. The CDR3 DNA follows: TGTGCCAGCAGCTTAGCGGGAGGTACCTACGAGCAGTACTTC. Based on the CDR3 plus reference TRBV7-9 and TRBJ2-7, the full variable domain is DTGVSQNPRHKITKRGQNVTFRCDPISEHNRLYWYRQTLGQGPEFLTYFQNEAQLEKSRLLSDRFSAERPKGSFSTLEIQRTEQGDSAMYLCASSLAGGTYEQYFGPGTRLTVT.

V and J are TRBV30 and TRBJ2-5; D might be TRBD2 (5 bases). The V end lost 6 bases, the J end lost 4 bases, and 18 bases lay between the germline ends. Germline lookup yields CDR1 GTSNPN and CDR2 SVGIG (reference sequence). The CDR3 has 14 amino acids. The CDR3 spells CACQRTAIGETQYF. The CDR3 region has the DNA TGTGCCTGCCAGCGGACCGCGATCGGAGAGACCCAGTACTTC. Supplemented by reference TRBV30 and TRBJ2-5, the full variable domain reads SQTIHQWPATLVQPVGSPLSLECTVEGTSNPNLYWYRQAAGRGLQLLFYSVGIGQISSEVPQNLSASRPQDRQFILSSKKLLLSDSGFYLCACQRTAIGETQYFGPGTRLLVL.

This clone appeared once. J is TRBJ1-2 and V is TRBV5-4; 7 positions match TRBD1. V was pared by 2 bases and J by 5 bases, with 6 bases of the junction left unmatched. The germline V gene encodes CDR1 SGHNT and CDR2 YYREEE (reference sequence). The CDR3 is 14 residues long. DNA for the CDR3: TGTGCCAGCAGCTTCCGGGACAGAGAATATGGCTACACCTTC. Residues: CASSFRDREYGYTF. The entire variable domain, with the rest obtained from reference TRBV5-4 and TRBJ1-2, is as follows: ETGVTQSPTHLIKTRGQQVTLRCSSQSGHNTVSWYQQALGQGPQFIFQYYREEENGRGNFPPRFSGLQFPNYSSELNVNALELDDSALYLCASSFRDREYGYTFGSGTRLTVV.

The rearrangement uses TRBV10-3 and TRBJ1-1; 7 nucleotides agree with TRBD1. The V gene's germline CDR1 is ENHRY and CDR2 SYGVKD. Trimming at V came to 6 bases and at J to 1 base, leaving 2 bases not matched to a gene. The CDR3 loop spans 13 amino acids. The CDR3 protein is CAIRGQPNTEAFF. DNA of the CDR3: TGTGCCATCAGGGGACAGCCGAACACTGAAGCTTTCTTT.

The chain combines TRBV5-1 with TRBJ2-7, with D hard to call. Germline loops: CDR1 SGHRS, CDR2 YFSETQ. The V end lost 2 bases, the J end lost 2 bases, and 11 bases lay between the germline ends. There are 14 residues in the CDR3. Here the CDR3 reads CASSLSQVTYEQYF. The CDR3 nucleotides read TGCGCCAGCAGCTTATCTCAGGTAACCTACGAGCAGTACTTC.

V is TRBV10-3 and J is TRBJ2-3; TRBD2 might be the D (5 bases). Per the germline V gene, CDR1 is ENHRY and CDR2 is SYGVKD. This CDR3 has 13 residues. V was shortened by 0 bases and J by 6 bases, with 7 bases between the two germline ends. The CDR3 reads CAISESREDTQYF. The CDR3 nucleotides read TGTGCCATCAGTGAGTCGAGGGAGGATACGCAGTATTTT.

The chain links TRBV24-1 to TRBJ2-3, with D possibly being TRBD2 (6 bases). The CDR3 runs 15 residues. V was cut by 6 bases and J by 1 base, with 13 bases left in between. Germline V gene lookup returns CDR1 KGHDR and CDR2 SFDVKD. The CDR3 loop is CATSPTGEGTDTQYF. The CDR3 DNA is TGTGCCACCAGTCCGACGGGAGAGGGCACAGATACGCAGTATTTT.

The CDR3 here is CASSVAVYNEQFF. In DNA, the CDR3 is TGTGCCAGCAGCGTAGCGGTATACAATGAGCAGTTCTTC. This rearrangement joins TRBV9 to TRBJ2-1; D is unresolved. V lost 0 bases and J lost 4, with 5 bases in between. Germline assignment: CDR1 SGDLS and CDR2 YYNGEE. The CDR3 length is 13 residues.

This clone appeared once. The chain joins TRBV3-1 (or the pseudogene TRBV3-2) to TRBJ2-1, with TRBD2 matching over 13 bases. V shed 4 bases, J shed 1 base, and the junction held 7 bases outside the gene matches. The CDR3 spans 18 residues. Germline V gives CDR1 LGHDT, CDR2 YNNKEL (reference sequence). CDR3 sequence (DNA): TGTGCCAGCAGCCGCACCTGGACTAGCGGGAGTTCCTACAATGAGCAGTTCTTC. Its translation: CASSRTWTSGSSYNEQFF.

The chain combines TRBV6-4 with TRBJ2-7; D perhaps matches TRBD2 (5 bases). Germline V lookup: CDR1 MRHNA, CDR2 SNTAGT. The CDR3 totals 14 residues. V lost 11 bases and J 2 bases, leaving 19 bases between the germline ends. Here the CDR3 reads CAQHFTGMTYEQYF. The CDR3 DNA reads TGTGCCCAGCACTTTACGGGAATGACCTACGAGCAGTACTTC.

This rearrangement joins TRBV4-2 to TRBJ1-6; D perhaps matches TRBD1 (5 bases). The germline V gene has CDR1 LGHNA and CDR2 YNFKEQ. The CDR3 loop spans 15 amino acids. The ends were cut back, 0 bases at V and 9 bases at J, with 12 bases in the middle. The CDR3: CASSQETQGFSPLHF. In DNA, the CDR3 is TGTGCCAGCAGCCAAGAGACGCAGGGATTTTCACCCCTCCACTTT.